This T cell receptor beta chain was documented in a study of T cell repertoires in cytomegalovirus infection. Overall study: TCR beta signatures that were public indicated CMV infection and matching HLA type.

The germline gives CDR1 LNHNV, CDR2 YYDKDF (reference sequence). This CDR3 spans 20 amino acids. Trimming took off 0 bases at V and 3 bases at J, with 24 bases between the two ends. TCRdb reprocessed the reads via MiXCR and lists one record per CDR3 protein. The profile shows about 260,000 distinct CDR3 sequences, around 15% of them singletons. This clonotype was seen a few times. The V call is TRBV15, the J call TRBJ1-5; the D gene is possibly TRBD1 (5 bases). The sequencing sample was made of PBMCs. The clonotype was recovered from a human donor in good health (CMV status not recorded). Some clones in this sample may be carry-over from other donors' samples. The chain's CDR3 is CATSRDLMLRGPMSNQPQHF. CDR3 coding DNA: TGTGCCACCAGCAGAGATCTTATGTTGCGGGGCCCTATGTCCAATCAGCCCCAGCATTTT.